These 23 T cell receptor beta chains were sequenced from one sample in a study of shared clonotypes between healthy human individuals. The table came from immunoSEQ multiplex PCR; TCRdb's copy has only in-frame clones and leaves some out. Of a few million clones listed, approximately 95% are singletons. The specimen was naive CD4+ T cells sorted from blood. The sample's subset: CD45RA+ positively selected. The receptors derive from a man aged 18 to 35 in good health.

V is TRBV5-4 and J is TRBJ2-1; 7 bases match TRBD1. CDR3 size: 16 residues. The germline V gene encodes CDR1 SGHNT and CDR2 YYREEE (reference sequence). V lost 4 bases, J lost 0 bases, and 7 bases stayed unmatched. In nucleotides, the CDR3 is TGTGCCAGCAGCGACGGACAGGTTAGCTCCTACAATGAGCAGTTCTTC. This codes for CASSDGQVSSYNEQFF.

J is TRBJ2-5 and V is TRBV7-2; 7 bases are a match to TRBD2. CDR1 is SGHTA and CDR2 is FQGNSA in the germline V gene. This CDR3 is built from 15 residues. With 4 bases clipped from V and 1 base from J, the junction kept 6 bases outside the gene matches. The chain's CDR3 is CASSSGTTIQETQYF. CDR3 in DNA: TGTGCCAGCAGCTCCGGGACTACCATCCAAGAGACCCAGTACTTC. Variable domain in full (rest from reference TRBV7-2 and TRBJ2-5): GAGVSQSPSNKVTEKGKDVELRCDPISGHTALYWYRQSLGQGLEFLIYFQGNSAPDKSGLPSDRFSAERTGGSVSTLTIQRTQQEDSAVYLCASSSGTTIQETQYFGPGTRLLVL.

This clone was detected only once. This chain joins TRBV30 and TRBJ2-3; either TRBD1 or TRBD2 may supply D (5 bases each). With 4 bases removed from V and 1 base from J, the gap between germline ends came to 12 bases. This CDR3 is 14 amino acids long. Germline V gene data show CDR1 as GTSNPN and CDR2 as SVGIG (reference sequence). CDR3 region: CAWTVGARTDTQYF. Here the CDR3 DNA reads TGTGCCTGGACAGTCGGGGCTCGCACAGATACGCAGTATTTT.

The V call is TRBV5-1, the J call TRBJ1-6; a possible D gene is TRBD1 (6 bases). Germline values: CDR1 SGHRS, CDR2 YFSETQ. CDR3 length: 13 amino acids. Between the trimmed V and J ends, which lost 4 bases and 8 bases, there was a span of 10 bases. CDR3 in amino acids: CASSLDRDSPLHF. Here the CDR3 DNA reads TGCGCCAGCAGCCTGGACAGAGATTCACCCCTCCACTTT.

The J gene is TRBJ2-1, the V gene TRBV4-1; the D gene could be TRBD1 or TRBD2 (5 bases each). V was clipped by 1 base and J by 3 bases, with 13 bases between them. The CDR3 has 16 residues. Germline lookup yields CDR1 MGHRA and CDR2 YSYEKL. CDR3 bases: TGCGCCAGCAGCCAAGCTTCTGGGACCCACTACAATGAGCAGTTCTTC. Protein: CASSQASGTHYNEQFF.

The chain uses TRBV19 and TRBJ2-7; D tentatively fits TRBD1 or TRBD2 (9 bases each). CDR3 size: 15 residues. CDR1 and CDR2 (germline): LNHDA, SQIVND (reference sequence). Deletions cut 8 bases from V and 6 bases from J, with 23 bases between. The chain's CDR3 is CASQAGQGLASEQYF. CDR3 nucleotide sequence: TGTGCCAGTCAAGCGGGACAGGGACTAGCATCCGAGCAGTACTTC.

In this sample, this clone turned up once. The chain employs TRBV5-1 and TRBJ2-2; 7 bases map to TRBD2. The CDR3 has 16 residues. V was pared by 4 bases and J by 1 base, with 7 bases of the junction left unmatched. Germline assignment: CDR1 SGHRS and CDR2 YFSETQ. CDR3 coding DNA: TGCGCCAGCAGCCCGGGAGCGGGATGGAACACCGGGGAGCTGTTTTTT. Translated: CASSPGAGWNTGELFF. The variable domain in full, with the rest retrieved from reference TRBV5-1 and TRBJ2-2, is KAGVTQTPRYLIKTRGQQVTLSCSPISGHRSVSWYQQTPGQGLQFLFEYFSETQRNKGNFPGRFSGRQFSNSRSEMNVSTLELGDSALYLCASSPGAGWNTGELFFGEGSRLTVL.

This rearrangement joins TRBV5-1 to TRBJ2-5, with 7 bases aligning to TRBD1. The V segment lost 1 base and the J segment 4 bases; nucleotides outside the gene matches: 7. The CDR3 loop spans 15 amino acids. From germline, CDR1 is SGHRS and CDR2 YFSETQ. The CDR3 sequence: CASSLRGPVGETQYF. The CDR3 bases are TGCGCCAGCAGCTTGAGGGGGCCGGTCGGAGAGACCCAGTACTTC. Full variable domain (missing parts from reference TRBV5-1 and TRBJ2-5): KAGVTQTPRYLIKTRGQQVTLSCSPISGHRSVSWYQQTPGQGLQFLFEYFSETQRNKGNFPGRFSGRQFSNSRSEMNVSTLELGDSALYLCASSLRGPVGETQYFGPGTRLLVL.

In regard to this clone: Since a much larger clone is just one base distant, this may be a read error. Other DNA sequences in this specimen translate into the identical CDR3. This chain links TRBV5-1 with TRBJ2-7; unclear D gene. V was cut by 3 bases and J by 4 bases, with 5 bases left in between. This CDR3 has 11 amino acids. In germline, CDR1 is SGHRS, CDR2 YFSETQ. The CDR3 region has the DNA TGCGCCAGCAGCTCGGGTTACGAGCAGTACTTC. Its protein product is CASSSGYEQYF.

The chain links TRBV19 to TRBJ2-7; 9 positions match TRBD1. The junction had 8 bases not matched to a gene; V was cut back by 5 bases and J by 3 bases. From germline, CDR1 is LNHDA and CDR2 SQIVND (reference sequence). The CDR3 contains 15 residues. CDR3 in DNA: TGTGCCAGTAGTGCCACCGGGACAGGGAACTACGAGCAGTACTTC. This sequence encodes CASSATGTGNYEQYF. Filled out from reference TRBV19 and TRBJ2-7, the complete variable domain reads DGGITQSPKYLFRKEGQNVTLSCEQNLNHDAMYWYRQDPGQGLRLIYYSQIVNDFQKGDIAEGYSVSREKKESFPLTVTSAQKNPTAFYLCASSATGTGNYEQYFGPGTRLTVT.

Comment on this clone: The sample holds other DNA sequences that translate to the same CDR3. V gene TRBV5-1 combines with J gene TRBJ1-1; tentatively, D is TRBD1 (5 bases). Germline CDR1 reads SGHRS; CDR2 reads YFSETQ. With 1 base removed from V and 4 bases from J, the gap between germline ends came to 8 bases. CDR3 length equals 13 residues. The CDR3 sequence is CASSLFQGTEAFF. CDR3 bases: TGCGCCAGCAGCTTGTTTCAGGGCACTGAAGCTTTCTTT.

The count of this clone is one. The rearrangement links TRBV7-3 to TRBJ2-7; D possibly corresponds to TRBD1 (6 bases). This CDR3 comprises 13 residues. The germline gives CDR1 SGHTA, CDR2 FQGTGA. V dropped 5 bases and J dropped 12 bases, with 20 bases sitting between them. The CDR3 loop is CASSPDPQGDAYF. In nucleotides, the CDR3 is TGTGCCAGCAGCCCAGACCCACAGGGAGATGCGTACTTC.

J is TRBJ1-5 and V is TRBV6-1; possible D gene TRBD1, 6 bases. CDR1 and CDR2 (germline): MNHNS, SASEGT. There are 13 residues in the CDR3. Trimming took off 4 bases at V and 7 bases at J, with 11 bases between the two ends. The CDR3 DNA reads TGTGCCAGCAGTGCACAGGGAGGACAGCCCCAGCATTTT. It yields the protein CASSAQGGQPQHF.

The chain links TRBV5-6 to TRBJ1-3; D not certain. The V and J ends lost 4 bases and 0 bases respectively, with 17 bases between them. The CDR3 runs to 17 residues. Germline V lookup: CDR1 SGHDT, CDR2 YYEEEE. The CDR3, as DNA: TGTGCCAGCAGCATAGGTCCCGTGTTGGTCTCTGGAAACACCATATATTTT. This codes for CASSIGPVLVSGNTIYF.

The rearrangement joins TRBV6-5 to TRBJ1-4; TRBD1 aligns across 7 bases. With 5 bases clipped from V and 8 bases from J, the junction kept 8 bases outside the gene matches. The CDR3 extends over 14 amino acids. Germline lookup yields CDR1 MNHEY and CDR2 SVGAGI. CDR3 nucleotide sequence: TGTGCCAGCAGTCACAGGGGATTGGGGGAAAAACTGTTTTTT. Protein sequence: CASSHRGLGEKLFF.

The V gene is TRBV2, the J gene TRBJ2-7; 12 bases line up with TRBD2. Losses at the gene ends were 3 bases for V and 6 bases for J; bases not matched to a gene: 6. This CDR3 comprises 15 residues. The germline V gene has CDR1 SNHLY and CDR2 FYNNEI. The DNA of the CDR3 is TGTGCCAGCAGTGATTTGACTAGCGGGGGTGGCGAGCAGTACTTC. Protein product: CASSDLTSGGGEQYF.

The genes are TRBV19 and TRBJ2-3; 7 bases are a match to TRBD2. This CDR3 has 16 residues. Germline-derived CDR1 and CDR2 are LNHDA and SQIVND (reference sequence). V trimming: 7 bases; J trimming: 0 bases; junction bases outside the gene matches: 10. CDR3 protein: CASTSRAGSSTDTQYF. Here the CDR3 DNA reads TGTGCCAGTACCTCTCGAGCGGGGAGTAGCACAGATACGCAGTATTTT.

The V call is TRBV6-6, the J call TRBJ2-3, with 7 bases aligning to TRBD2. The CDR3 totals 16 residues. Germline V gives CDR1 MNHNY, CDR2 SVGAGI (reference sequence). V was pared by 0 bases and J by 1 base, with 4 bases of the junction left unmatched. The CDR3 sequence is CASSYSSGGGTDTQYF. The CDR3 DNA reads TGTGCCAGCAGTTACTCCTCGGGGGGAGGCACAGATACGCAGTATTTT.

Remarks on this clone: Other DNA sequences in the same sample also yield this CDR3. The CDR3 sequence is CASSLFRGNEQFF. In DNA form, the CDR3 reads TGTGCCAGCTCATTATTTAGGGGGAATGAGCAGTTCTTC. This chain connects TRBV6-5 to TRBJ2-1, with a tentative D call TRBD1 (6 bases). The germline V and J ends were trimmed by 8 bases and 7 bases, with 15 bases remaining between them. Germline CDR1 reads MNHEY; CDR2 reads SVGAGI. The CDR3 has 13 residues.

V usage is TRBV7-6 and J usage is TRBJ1-5; no clear D gene. The CDR3 sequence is 15 residues long. The germline V gene encodes CDR1 SGHVS and CDR2 FNYEAQ. Between the trimmed V and J ends, which lost 2 bases and 0 bases, there was a span of 8 bases. In nucleotides, the CDR3 is TGTGCCAGCAGCTTATCTCTTGGTAGCAATCAGCCCCAGCATTTT. This codes for CASSLSLGSNQPQHF.

With respect to this clone: Different DNA sequences within this sample yield the same CDR3. V usage is TRBV6-5 and J usage is TRBJ1-2, with 11 bases lining up with TRBD1. The junction had 4 bases not matched to a gene; V was cut back by 6 bases and J by 4 bases. Germline V gene data show CDR1 as MNHEY and CDR2 as SVGAGI. There are 14 residues in the CDR3. The CDR3 here is CASSRDRGVYGYTF. The CDR3 region has the DNA TGTGCCAGCAGCCGGGACAGGGGGGTCTATGGCTACACCTTC.

This sequence joins TRBV5-4 and TRBJ2-5; weak D call: TRBD1 (6 bases). The CDR3 runs to 15 residues. Germline CDR1 and CDR2: SGHNT and YYREEE (reference sequence). V gave up 2 bases and J gave up 5 bases, with 16 bases separating them. The DNA for the CDR3 is TGTGCCAGCAGCTTTAAGACAGGAGGTGTGGAGACCCAGTACTTC. It yields the protein CASSFKTGGVETQYF.

The chain has TRBV7-9 and TRBJ1-2, with 7 bases that match TRBD1. The CDR3 is 14 residues long. The V gene end was trimmed by 5 bases and the J gene end by 4 bases; junction bases not matched to a gene: 7. Germline V CDR1 and CDR2: SEHNR, FQNEAQ (reference sequence). CDR3 loop: CASSPRDRFYGYTF. CDR3 nucleotides: TGTGCCAGCAGCCCAAGGGACAGATTCTATGGCTACACCTTC.